This paragraph reports one T cell receptor (beta chain). The antigen is unknown. With 3 bases clipped from V and 2 bases from J, the junction kept 5 bases outside the gene matches. CDR1 and CDR2 from the germline V gene are LGHDT and YNNKEL (reference sequence). CDR3 length: 15 amino acids. This record comes from a study of identical twins. TCRdb analysed the 5' RACE reads with MiXCR anew, one entry per CDR3 protein. The sample consists of some 270,000 distinct CDR3 sequences, about 9% of them appearing once. The study's findings and limits: Memory repertoires showed no such pattern, whereas abundant cord blood beta clonotypes carried fewer insertions. Among out-of-frame alpha sequences shared by twins, low generation probability occurred in excess.

The sample was also linked to a second study, of yellow fever vaccine responses in identical twins.

Sequencing used CD8+ T cells sorted from blood. V gene TRBV3-1 combines with J gene TRBJ2-7, with 9 bases fitting TRBD1. The receptor comes from a woman aged 18-29 years in good health. The CDR3 DNA is TGTGCCAGCAGCCACCCGGACAGGGGACCCTACGAGCAGTACTTC. It specifies CASSHPDRGPYEQYF.